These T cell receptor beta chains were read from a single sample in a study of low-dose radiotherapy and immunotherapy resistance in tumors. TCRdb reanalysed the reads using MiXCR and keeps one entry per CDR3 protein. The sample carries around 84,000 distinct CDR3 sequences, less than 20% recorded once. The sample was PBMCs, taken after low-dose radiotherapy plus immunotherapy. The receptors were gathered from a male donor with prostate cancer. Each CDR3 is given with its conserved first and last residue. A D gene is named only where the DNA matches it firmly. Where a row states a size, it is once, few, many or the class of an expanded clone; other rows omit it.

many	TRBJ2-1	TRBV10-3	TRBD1	TGTGCCATCAGTGAGGGGGGACAGGAAAATGAGCAGTTCTTC	CAISEGGQENEQFF
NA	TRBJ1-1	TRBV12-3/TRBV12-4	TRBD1	TGTGCCAGCAGTTTAAAGCCGAACAGGGGGAAGGCTTTCTTT	CASSLKPNRGKAFF
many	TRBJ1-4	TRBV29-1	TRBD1	TGCAGCGTTAGGACAGGGGGTGAAAAACTGTTTTTT	CSVRTGGEKLFF
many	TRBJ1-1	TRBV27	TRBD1	TGTGCCAGCAGTCCCCAACAGGGGTTTACTGAAGCTTTCTTT	CASSPQQGFTEAFF
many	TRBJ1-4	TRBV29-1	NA	TGCAGCGTTGGCGGTAATGAAAAACTGTTTTTT	CSVGGNEKLFF
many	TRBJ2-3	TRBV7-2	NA	TGTGCCAGCAGCACCACCATAGCGGTGCCCATGAATACGCAGTATTTT	CASSTTIAVPMNTQYF
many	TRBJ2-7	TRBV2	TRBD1	TGTGCCAGCAGACCGGGACAGGGAGCCTACGAGCAGTACTTC	CASRPGQGAYEQYF
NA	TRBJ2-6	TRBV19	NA	TGTGCCAGTAGTCCCATCGAGGGGAATGGAGGGGCCAACGTCCTGACTTTC	CASSPIEGNGGANVLTF
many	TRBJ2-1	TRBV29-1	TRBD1	TGCAGCGGGGACAGGGGGCATGAGCAGTTCTTC	CSGDRGHEQFF
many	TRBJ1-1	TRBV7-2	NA	TGTGCCAGCAGCTCTCGGGGGCTAAACACTGAAGCTTTCTTT	CASSSRGLNTEAFF
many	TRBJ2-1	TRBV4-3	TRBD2	TGCGCCAGCAGCACCCGACTAGCGGGAGGGCCCGATGAGCAGTTCTTC	CASSTRLAGGPDEQFF
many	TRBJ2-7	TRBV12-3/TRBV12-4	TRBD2	TGTGCCAGCAGTCCCGGACTAGCGGTCTCCTACGAGCAGTACTTC	CASSPGLAVSYEQYF
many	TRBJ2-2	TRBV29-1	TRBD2	TGCAGCGGTGGGCTAGCGGGAAACACCGGGGAGCTGTTTTTT	CSGGLAGNTGELFF
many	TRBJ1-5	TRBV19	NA	TGTGCCAGTAGTATAAGTGACAGTAATCAGCCCCAGCATTTT	CASSISDSNQPQHF
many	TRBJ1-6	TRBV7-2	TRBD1	TGTGCCAGCAGCTTAAGTAGTGGGACAGGGTCTCTCGACCTCCACTTT	CASSLSSGTGSLDLHF
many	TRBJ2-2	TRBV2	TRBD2	TGTGCCAGCAGGAACCAGGGACTAGACACCGGGGAGCTGTTTTTT	CASRNQGLDTGELFF
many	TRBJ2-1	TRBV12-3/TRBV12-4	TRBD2	TGTGCCAGCAGTTCCCGTCGGCGGGGGGATTACAATGAGCAGTTCTTC	CASSSRRRGDYNEQFF
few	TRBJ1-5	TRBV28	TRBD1	TGTGCCAGCTCTGACAGGGGGTATCAGCCCCAGCATTTT	CASSDRGYQPQHF